The 2 T cell receptor beta chains listed next were all sequenced from one sample in a study of molecular identifiers for immune sequencing clone quantification. TCRdb re-analysed the PCR reads in MiXCR, keeping a single row per CDR3 protein. The top ten hold around 0.78% of the sample, which has about half a million distinct CDR3 sequences, around 23% seen once. The sample taken for sequencing was naive CD8+ T cells from blood, with Jurkat cell RNA spiked in. Subset here: FACS-sorted CD8+CD4-CCR7+CD45RA+ naive T cells. The source of these receptors is a human donor in good health. Some libraries in this study had Jurkat cell RNA spiked in.

In its sample, this clonotype was seen a few times. V is TRBV12-3 or TRBV12-4 and J is TRBJ1-1; no definite D call. The ends were cut back, 5 bases at V and 6 bases at J, with 19 bases in the middle. The CDR3 consists of 15 residues. The CDR3 bases are TGTGCCAGCAGTAATAACGGGGTTATCGGGCCTGAAGCTTTCTTT. Amino acid sequence: CASSNNGVIGPEAFF.

This clonotype was counted a few times. The chain links TRBV4-3 to TRBJ1-4, with D tentatively TRBD1 (5 bases). Trimming took 0 bases from V and 6 from J, leaving 17 bases between them. The CDR3 runs 17 residues. Germline CDR1 is LGHNA and CDR2 is YSLEER. The CDR3 nucleotides read TGCGCCAGCAGCCAAGATCGCCAGGGCGGGGCTGATGAAAAACTGTTTTTT. As protein: CASSQDRQGGADEKLFF.